Listed below are T cell receptor beta chains from one sample, sequenced in a study of long-term antiretroviral therapy in people with HIV. Using immunoSEQ multiplex PCR, the repertoire was profiled, and TCRdb retains in-frame clones only, with some absent. The data contain tens of thousands of clones, around 80% of them seen just once; the ten biggest clones take up about 6%. Source: unsorted PBMCs, taken 0.2 years after starting antiretroviral therapy. The receptors come from a woman aged 30 to 39 with HIV. The CDR3 runs from the conserved cysteine through the conserved F or W. Each record gives: CDR3 protein, CDR3 DNA, clone size, V gene, D gene, J gene. The D gene is left open where the match is weak. Clone size, where shown, is once, few, many, or a class for clones that have expanded.

CASSLYRGQETQYF | TGCGCCAGCAGCTTATATCGGGGACAAGAGACCCAGTACTTC | NA | TRBV5-1 | NA | TRBJ2-5
CASSGAGTYNSPLHF | TGTGCCAGCAGCGGGGCAGGGACCTACAATTCACCCCTCCACTTT | NA | TRBV9 | NA | TRBJ1-6
CASSFNVENTEAFF | TGCGCCAGCAGCTTTAATGTAGAGAACACTGAAGCTTTCTTT | NA | TRBV5-1 | NA | TRBJ1-1
CASSAGLAGARTDTQYF | TGTGCCAGCAGCGCCGGACTAGCGGGGGCCCGCACAGATACGCAGTATTTT | NA | TRBV5-5 | TRBD2 | TRBJ2-3
CASSPDNYGYTF | TGTGCCAGCAGTCCAGATAACTATGGCTACACCTTC | few | TRBV6-1 | NA | TRBJ1-2
CASSPDRGQETQYF | TGTGCCAGCAGCCCGGACAGGGGGCAAGAGACCCAGTACTTC | NA | TRBV5-4 | TRBD1 | TRBJ2-5
CASSESWSSGNTIYF | TGTGCCAGCAGTGAATCATGGAGCTCTGGAAACACCATATATTTT | NA | TRBV6-1 | NA | TRBJ1-3
CASSLGANYGYTF | TGCGCCAGCAGCCTAGGGGCTAACTATGGCTACACCTTC | NA | TRBV5-1 | NA | TRBJ1-2
CASSPGIAGGSYEQYF | TGTGCCAGCAGCCCGGGGATAGCGGGGGGTTCCTACGAGCAGTACTTC | NA | TRBV13 | TRBD2 | TRBJ2-7
CASSPGLATDTQYF | TGTGCCAGCAGCCCCGGACTAGCTACAGATACGCAGTATTTT | NA | TRBV7-3 | TRBD2 | TRBJ2-3
CASSPGLAVYEQYF | TGTGCCAGCAGCCCGGGACTAGCGGTTTACGAGCAGTACTTC | few | TRBV2 | TRBD2 | TRBJ2-7
CASSRYTF | TGTGCCAGCAGCCGCTACACCTTC | NA | TRBV5-8 | NA | TRBJ1-2
CASSTPGEGGTEAFF | TGTGCCAGTAGTACCCCAGGGGAAGGGGGCACTGAAGCTTTCTTT | NA | TRBV19 | NA | TRBJ1-1
CASSAGNQETQYF | TGTGCCAGCAGCGCCGGGAACCAAGAGACCCAGTACTTC | NA | TRBV9 | NA | TRBJ2-5
CASSQGQNLAKNIQYF | TGTGCCAGCAGCCAGGGACAGAACCTAGCCAAAAACATTCAGTACTTC | NA | TRBV7-2 | TRBD1 | TRBJ2-4
CASSWEGGSGNTIYF | TGTGCCAGTAGTTGGGAGGGAGGTTCTGGAAACACCATATATTTT | NA | TRBV19 | NA | TRBJ1-3
CSVEGAGSSYEQYF | TGCAGCGTTGAAGGGGCAGGGAGCTCCTACGAGCAGTACTTC | NA | TRBV29-1 | NA | TRBJ2-7
CSVFHTEAFF | TGCAGCGTTTTCCACACTGAAGCTTTCTTT | NA | TRBV29-1 | NA | TRBJ1-1
CASSTGLAGANLLTDTQYF | TGTGCCAGCAGCACGGGACTAGCGGGGGCCAACCTTCTCACAGATACGCAGTATTTT | NA | TRBV7-2 | TRBD2 | TRBJ2-3
CSVDWADGSYEQYF | TGCAGCGTTGATTGGGCGGACGGCTCCTACGAGCAGTACTTC | NA | TRBV29-1 | NA | TRBJ2-7
CASSNPPPAPLHF | TGCGCCAGCAGCAACCCGCCCCCGGCACCCCTCCACTTT | NA | TRBV5-1 | NA | TRBJ1-6
CASSQALESRVRDSPLHF | TGTGCCAGCAGCCAAGCACTTGAATCCAGGGTCCGAGATTCACCCCTCCACTTT | NA | TRBV4-2 | NA | TRBJ1-6
CASSSTSGSAGELFF | TGTGCCAGCAGCTCGACGTCAGGGTCCGCCGGGGAGCTGTTTTTT | NA | TRBV7-9 | NA | TRBJ2-2
CAWDDRGRAYEQYF | TGTGCCTGGGACGACCGGGGACGAGCCTACGAGCAGTACTTC | NA | TRBV30 | NA | TRBJ2-7
CASSLSSGKAGYTF | TGTGCCAGCAGCTTGAGTTCAGGGAAGGCTGGCTACACCTTC | NA | TRBV5-6 | NA | TRBJ1-2
CASSLKPLGGGYTGELFF | TGTGCCAGCAGCTTAAAGCCCCTCGGGGGAGGGTACACCGGGGAGCTGTTTTTT | NA | TRBV7-3 | TRBD2 | TRBJ2-2
CASSPAWDQDGYTF | TGTGCCAGCTCACCGGCCTGGGATCAAGATGGCTACACCTTC | NA | TRBV18 | NA | TRBJ1-2
CASSQEGEGEQYF | TGTGCCAGCAGCCAAGAGGGAGAGGGCGAGCAGTACTTC | medium-sized | TRBV4-2 | NA | TRBJ2-7
CASSHGGGKNTGELFF | TGTGCCAGCAGCCACGGCGGGGGAAAGAACACCGGGGAGCTGTTTTTT | NA | TRBV9 | TRBD2 | TRBJ2-2
CASSYSNRGGGYTF | TGTGCCAGCAGTTACTCCAACAGGGGGGGTGGCTACACCTTC | NA | TRBV6-5 | TRBD1 | TRBJ1-2
CAIRGTSGGNTGELFF | TGTGCCATCAGAGGGACTAGCGGGGGCAACACCGGGGAGCTGTTTTTT | NA | TRBV10-3 | TRBD2 | TRBJ2-2
CASSPGQVETQYF | TGTGCCAGCTCACCAGGGCAGGTGGAGACCCAGTACTTC | once | TRBV18 | NA | TRBJ2-5
CSVEGGYGPEGTDTQYF | TGCAGCGTTGAAGGAGGTTATGGGCCAGAGGGCACAGATACGCAGTATTTT | NA | TRBV29-1 | NA | TRBJ2-3